Below, 2 T cell receptor beta chains from the same sample are listed, as sequenced in a study of Ad26.COV2.S vaccination and SARS-CoV-2 variants. Treatment defined: some 19 received Ad26.COV2.S at low or high dose, single or two shots; 5 received placebo; per-sample allocation not given. Samples were taken on day 63 after the first vaccine or placebo injection. Measured with immunoSEQ multiplex PCR; TCRdb has only the in-frame clones, and not every one. Here the sample spans approximately 250,000 clones, roughly 87% being singletons. The source material was peripheral blood, sampled in a trial of Ad26.COV2.S vaccine versus placebo. Receptor source: a person aged 18-65 years who received the Ad26.COV2.S COVID-19 vaccine or a placebo.

This chain uses TRBV2 with TRBJ1-1, with D uncertain. The V and J ends lost 8 bases and 1 base respectively, with 11 bases between them. CDR1 and CDR2 (germline): SNHLY, FYNNEI. The CDR3 length is 13 residues. DNA for the CDR3: TGTGCCAGCCTGCCGTACAGGAACACTGAAGCTTTCTTT. Protein: CASLPYRNTEAFF.

In this sample, this clone turned up once. The rearrangement links TRBV7-8 to TRBJ2-3, with D possibly being TRBD1 or TRBD2 (5 bases each). V lost 1 base, J lost 8 bases, and 28 bases lay in between. The CDR3 contains 19 residues. Germline-derived CDR1 and CDR2 are SGHVS and FQNEAQ. CDR3 in amino acids: CASSLEFVARGRVRGTQYF. The CDR3 DNA reads TGTGCCAGCAGCTTAGAGTTTGTCGCGCGCGGCAGGGTGAGGGGTACGCAGTATTTT.